The 13 T cell receptor beta chains reported below all come from one sample, sequenced in a study of blood T cell repertoires in COVID-19. Generated by immunoSEQ multiplex PCR, the TCRdb table keeps only in-frame clones and is missing some. The data contain 270,000 or so clones, 85% to 90% of them singletons. Sequenced: PBMCs or T cells enriched from blood (not recorded which). These receptors all stem from a woman between 25 and 40 years old with acute COVID-19.

The chain couples TRBV11-2 to TRBJ2-7; D unresolved. The CDR3 totals 12 residues. V lost 3 bases to trimming and J lost 1 base, with 4 bases between them. The germline V gene has CDR1 SGHAT and CDR2 FQNNGV. The CDR3 DNA reads as TGTGCCAGCAGCTTTCAGTCCTACGAGCAGTACTTC. Translated: CASSFQSYEQYF.

V gene TRBV7-7 combines with J gene TRBJ2-5, with D maybe TRBD2 (7 bases). V lost 0 bases and J lost 4, with 15 bases in between. CDR1 and CDR2 from the germline V gene are SSHAT and FNYEAQ (reference sequence). The CDR3 covers 16 residues. The CDR3 spells CASSLALGGQGETQYF. The CDR3 region has the DNA TGTGCCAGCAGCTTAGCGCTCGGGGGGCAGGGAGAGACCCAGTACTTC.

The V and J genes are TRBV6-6 and TRBJ2-7, with TRBD2 matching 10 bases. The trim removed 5 bases at V and 3 bases at J, leaving 1 base unmatched. Per the germline V gene, CDR1 is MNHNY and CDR2 is SVGAGI (reference sequence). This CDR3 is built from 13 residues. The DNA for the CDR3 is TGTGCCAGCAGTGTAGCGGGAGGCTACGAGCAGTACTTC. It encodes CASSVAGGYEQYF.

J is TRBJ2-1 and V is TRBV19; 7 bases line up with TRBD2. The V gene's germline CDR1 is LNHDA and CDR2 SQIVND (reference sequence). V trimming: 6 bases; J trimming: 8 bases; junction bases outside the gene matches: 13. This CDR3 has 15 amino acids. The CDR3 spells CASRNRVGGPDEQFF. The CDR3 DNA reads TGTGCCAGTAGGAACCGAGTGGGAGGGCCCGATGAGCAGTTCTTC.

The J gene is TRBJ1-4, the V gene TRBV11-2; D is perhaps TRBD1 (5 bases). The CDR3 extends over 18 amino acids. Trimming removed 3 bases at V and 3 bases at J, with 20 bases between. Germline loops: CDR1 SGHAT, CDR2 FQNNGV. The CDR3 DNA reads as TGTGCCAGCAGCTTGACGTCCGGGATCGCGGGGGCTAATGAAAAACTGTTTTTT. Translation gives CASSLTSGIAGANEKLFF.

The chain recombines TRBV5-1 with TRBJ2-3; perhaps TRBD1 as D (5 bases). The CDR3 totals 16 residues. Trimming stripped 1 base from V and 6 bases from J, with 18 bases between. Germline CDR1 and CDR2: SGHRS and YFSETQ. The CDR3: CASSLWAEGAADTQYF. The CDR3 DNA sequence: TGCGCCAGCAGCTTGTGGGCTGAAGGGGCGGCGGATACGCAGTATTTT.

This clone was recorded once. The rearrangement joins TRBV9 to TRBJ2-3, with D perhaps matching TRBD1 (6 bases). CDR3 length equals 15 residues. Trimming left V 0 bases short and J 5 bases short, with 13 bases between. Germline CDR1 is SGDLS and CDR2 is YYNGEE. The chain's CDR3 is CASSVAGAVGDTQYF. CDR3 in DNA: TGTGCCAGCAGCGTAGCAGGGGCGGTGGGAGATACGCAGTATTTT.

This chain connects TRBV19 to TRBJ2-3, with TRBD2 matching over 13 bases. CDR3 length: 16 amino acids. Germline assignment: CDR1 LNHDA and CDR2 SQIVND (reference sequence). The V gene end was trimmed by 6 bases and the J gene end by 4 bases; junction bases not matched to a gene: 7. CDR3 sequence reads: CASSTGLAGSADTQYF. The CDR3 region has the DNA TGTGCCAGTAGCACGGGACTAGCGGGATCCGCAGATACGCAGTATTTT.

This clone was detected once. This chain joins TRBV19 and TRBJ2-2; a weak D match, TRBD2 (6 bases). Trimming removed 4 bases at V and 2 bases at J, with 11 bases between. Per germline, CDR1 LNHDA and CDR2 SQIVND (reference sequence). This CDR3 has 15 residues. The chain's CDR3 is CASSRISGNTGELFF. CDR3 in DNA: TGTGCCAGTAGTAGAATTAGCGGAAACACCGGGGAGCTGTTTTTT.

The chain couples TRBV7-2 to TRBJ2-1, with D maybe TRBD2 (6 bases). Germline V gives CDR1 SGHTA, CDR2 FQGNSA. Trimming cost V 5 bases and J 4 bases, with 18 bases left between them. This CDR3 is built from 16 residues. The CDR3 sequence: CASSPIRDSIYNEQFF. The CDR3 nucleotides are TGTGCCAGCAGCCCAATCCGGGACTCGATTTACAATGAGCAGTTCTTC.

The chain employs TRBV15 and TRBJ2-7; 9 positions match TRBD1. This CDR3 is built from 15 residues. V was pared by 0 bases and J by 5 bases, with 5 bases of the junction left unmatched. Per germline, CDR1 LNHNV and CDR2 YYDKDF (reference sequence). The CDR3 DNA is TGTGCCACCAGCAGAGAGGGACAGGGCGTCGACGAGCAGTACTTC. This translates into CATSREGQGVDEQYF.

V and J are TRBV6-5 and TRBJ2-7, with D perhaps TRBD1 (7 bases). The CDR3 covers 14 residues. Germline CDR1 MNHEY, CDR2 SVGAGI. V was cut by 4 bases and J by 6 bases, with 16 bases left in between. The CDR3 region is CASSSFGQGGEQYF. The CDR3 nucleotides are TGTGCCAGCAGTTCCTTCGGGCAGGGGGGCGAGCAGTACTTC.

The chain is built from TRBV28 and TRBJ1-5; 9 nucleotides line up with TRBD1. J gave up 6 bases and V 8 bases, and 11 bases lay outside the gene matches. CDR3 size: 15 residues. CDR1 MDHEN and CDR2 SYDVKM come from the germline V gene. DNA of the CDR3: TGTGCCAGCTCAACCGGACAGGGGAACGGTCAGCCCCAGCATTTT. Protein product: CASSTGQGNGQPQHF.